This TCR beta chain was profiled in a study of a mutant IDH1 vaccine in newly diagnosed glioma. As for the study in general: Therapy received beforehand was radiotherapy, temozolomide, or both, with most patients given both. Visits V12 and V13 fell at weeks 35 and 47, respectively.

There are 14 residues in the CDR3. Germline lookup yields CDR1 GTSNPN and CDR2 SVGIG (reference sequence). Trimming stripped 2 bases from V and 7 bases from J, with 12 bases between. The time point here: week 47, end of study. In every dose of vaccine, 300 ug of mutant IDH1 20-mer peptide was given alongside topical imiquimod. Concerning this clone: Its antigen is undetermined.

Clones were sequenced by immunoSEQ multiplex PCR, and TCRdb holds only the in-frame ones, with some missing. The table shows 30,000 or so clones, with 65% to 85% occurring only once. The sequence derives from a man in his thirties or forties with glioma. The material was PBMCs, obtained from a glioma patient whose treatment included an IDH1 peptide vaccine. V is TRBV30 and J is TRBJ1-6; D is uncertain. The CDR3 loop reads CAWSPQETNSPLHF. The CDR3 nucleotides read TGTGCCTGGAGTCCCCAGGAGACGAATTCACCCCTCCACTTT.